One sample yielded the 15 T cell receptor beta chains listed below, sequenced in a study of blood T cell repertoires in COVID-19. The method was immunoSEQ multiplex PCR; TCRdb's version includes in-frame clones alone and lacks a portion of them. The data show about 200,000 clones, almost 90% seen once. The source material was peripheral blood. Receptor source: a man over 45 with acute or convalescent COVID-19.

The CDR3 coding sequence is TGTGCCAGCAAGCGAGCAGGGGGAGCTAATGAAAAACTGTTTTTT. Its protein product is CASKRAGGANEKLFF. The chain combines TRBV19 with TRBJ1-4; 7 nucleotides match TRBD1. The CDR3 extends over 15 amino acids. Trimming at V came to 9 bases and at J to 3 bases, leaving 10 bases not matched to a gene. CDR1 and CDR2 from the germline V gene are LNHDA and SQIVND (reference sequence).

The rearrangement joins TRBV7-2 to TRBJ2-5; 8 bases line up with TRBD2. Germline CDR1 and CDR2: SGHTA and FQGNSA. The V segment lost 3 bases and the J segment 2 bases; nucleotides outside the gene matches: 2. There are 14 residues in the CDR3. CDR3 sequence (DNA): TGTGCCAGCAGCTTTAGCGGGATTCAAGAGACCCAGTACTTC. Protein sequence: CASSFSGIQETQYF.

V gene TRBV11-2 combines with J gene TRBJ2-3; 8 bases match TRBD2. Germline V lookup: CDR1 SGHAT, CDR2 FQNNGV. V shed 6 bases and J 6 bases; nucleotides not matched to a gene: 5. The CDR3 contains 13 residues. CDR3 nucleotide sequence: TGTGCCAGCAGTCCGCCGGGGGGGGATACGCAGTATTTT. It is translated as CASSPPGGDTQYF. The whole variable domain, remainder taken from reference TRBV11-2 and TRBJ2-3, is EAGVAQSPRYKIIEKRQSVAFWCNPISGHATLYWYQQILGQGPKLLIQFQNNGVVDDSQLPKDRFSAERLKGVDSTLKIQPAKLEDSAVYLCASSPPGGDTQYFGPGTRLTVL.

The chain combines TRBV7-3 with TRBJ2-3, with unresolved D. Germline lookup yields CDR1 SGHTA and CDR2 FQGTGA. This CDR3 is 15 amino acids long. Trimming shortened V by 4 bases and J by 0 bases, and 11 bases separated the two germline ends. The chain's CDR3 is CASSSLGPSTDTQYF. DNA for the CDR3: TGTGCCAGCAGCTCGCTGGGCCCAAGCACAGATACGCAGTATTTT.

The rearrangement links TRBV28 to TRBJ1-2; 10 bases fit TRBD1. The germline CDR1 and CDR2 sequences are MDHEN and SYDVKM. There are 17 residues in the CDR3. With 5 bases clipped from V and 4 bases from J, the junction kept 13 bases outside the gene matches. The CDR3 DNA is TGTGCCAGCAGTCTCCCCGGGACAGGGGCGCAGACCTATGGCTACACCTTC. This encodes CASSLPGTGAQTYGYTF.

The V call is TRBV5-5, the J call TRBJ2-7; D ambiguous. Trimming took 0 bases from V and 0 from J, leaving 4 bases between them. CDR3 size: 13 residues. The germline V gene has CDR1 SGHKS and CDR2 YYEKEE (reference sequence). CDR3 region: CASSLGVSYEQYF. The CDR3 DNA reads as TGTGCCAGCAGCTTGGGCGTCTCCTACGAGCAGTACTTC.

The chain combines TRBV6-1 with TRBJ2-1; TRBD2 matches 7 bases. The length of the CDR3 is 15 residues. Trimming removed 3 bases from V and 2 bases from J; junction bases left unmatched: 4. Germline CDR1 reads MNHNS; CDR2 reads SASEGT. The CDR3 DNA sequence: TGTGCCAGCAGTGAGGAGCGGGGCCCCTACAATGAGCAGTTCTTC. Its protein is CASSEERGPYNEQFF.

This clone is a singleton in its sample. The chain combines TRBV28 with TRBJ1-4; 8 nucleotides line up with TRBD1. The CDR3 has 14 amino acids. Germline-derived CDR1 and CDR2 are MDHEN and SYDVKM. V was pared by 6 bases and J by 7 bases, with 7 bases of the junction left unmatched. The CDR3 DNA follows: TGTGCCAGCAGAATCACAGGGGGAGGTGAAAAACTGTTTTTT. Amino acid sequence: CASRITGGGEKLFF.

V usage is TRBV7-3 and J usage is TRBJ2-5; 11 positions match TRBD2. Germline CDR1 and CDR2: SGHTA and FQGTGA. The CDR3 contains 14 residues. The V segment lost 4 bases and the J segment 7 bases; nucleotides outside the gene matches: 5. CDR3 protein: CASSYSGGAGTQYF. The CDR3, as DNA: TGTGCCAGCAGCTATAGCGGGGGGGCCGGGACCCAGTACTTC.

There are a few counts of this clone. The chain employs TRBV7-8 and TRBJ2-1; 7 bases match TRBD2. V shed 1 base and J 4 bases; nucleotides not matched to a gene: 16. This CDR3 spans 19 amino acids. From germline, CDR1 is SGHVS and CDR2 FQNEAQ. CDR3 DNA sequence: TGTGCCAGCAGCTTAGTAGTTTCTGGTTTGGCTAGCGGATACAATGAGCAGTTCTTC. Its protein product is CASSLVVSGLASGYNEQFF. The whole variable domain, remainder taken from reference TRBV7-8 and TRBJ2-1, is GAGVSQSPRYKVAKRGQDVALRCDPISGHVSLFWYQQALGQGPEFLTYFQNEAQLDKSGLPSDRFFAERPEGSVSTLKIQRTQQEDSAVYLCASSLVVSGLASGYNEQFFGPGTRLTVL.

In its sample, this clone was seen a few times. The J gene is TRBJ1-5, the V gene TRBV6-5; no firm D call. Germline CDR1 is MNHEY and CDR2 is SVGAGI. V gave up 3 bases and J gave up 3 bases, with 6 bases separating them. The CDR3 sequence is 13 residues long. The CDR3 nucleotides read TGTGCCAGCAGTTATGAGTACAATCAGCCCCAGCATTTT. Translating it yields CASSYEYNQPQHF.

The rearrangement uses TRBV5-1 and TRBJ2-1, with D perhaps TRBD2 (6 bases). V was shortened by 6 bases and J by 6 bases, with 13 bases between the two germline ends. The V gene's germline CDR1 is SGHRS and CDR2 YFSETQ. CDR3 length: 13 residues. The chain's CDR3 is CASKSQGGNEQFF. The DNA of the CDR3 is TGCGCCAGCAAATCTCAGGGAGGCAATGAGCAGTTCTTC.

This clone was counted once. The chain links TRBV7-8 to TRBJ1-1; D unresolved. This CDR3 has 13 amino acids. Trimming removed 2 bases at V and 4 bases at J, with 8 bases between. Germline V gene lookup returns CDR1 SGHVS and CDR2 FQNEAQ. The CDR3, as DNA: TGTGCCAGCAGCTTACCTAGTGGCACTGAAGCTTTCTTT. It is translated as CASSLPSGTEAFF.

The chain joins TRBV6-6 to TRBJ1-5; 8 bases are shared with TRBD1. The CDR3 spans 14 residues. CDR1 and CDR2 (germline): MNHNY, SVGAGI (reference sequence). Trimming took 6 bases from V and 2 from J; bases not matched to a gene: 3. CDR3 DNA: TGTGCCAGCAGCCGGACAGGGCGCAATCAGCCCCAGCATTTT. Its translation: CASSRTGRNQPQHF.

The V gene is TRBV5-1, the J gene TRBJ2-5, with TRBD1 as a possible D gene (8 bases). From germline, CDR1 is SGHRS and CDR2 YFSETQ. The V end lost 5 bases, the J end lost 2 bases, and 13 bases lay between the germline ends. The CDR3 is 14 residues long. DNA of the CDR3: TGCGCCAGCAGGACAGGGGACTATCAAGAGACCCAGTACTTC. As protein: CASRTGDYQETQYF.